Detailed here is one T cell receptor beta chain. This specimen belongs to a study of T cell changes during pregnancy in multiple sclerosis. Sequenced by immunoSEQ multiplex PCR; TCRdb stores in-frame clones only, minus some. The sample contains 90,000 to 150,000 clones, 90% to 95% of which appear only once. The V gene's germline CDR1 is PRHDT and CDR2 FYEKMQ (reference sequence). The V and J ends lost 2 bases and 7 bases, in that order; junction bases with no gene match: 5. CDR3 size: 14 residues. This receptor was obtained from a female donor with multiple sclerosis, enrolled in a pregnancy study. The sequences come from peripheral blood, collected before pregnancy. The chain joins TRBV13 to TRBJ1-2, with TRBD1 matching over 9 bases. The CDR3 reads CASSLSGTGIGYTF. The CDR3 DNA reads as TGTGCCAGCAGCTTATCGGGGACAGGGATTGGCTACACCTTC. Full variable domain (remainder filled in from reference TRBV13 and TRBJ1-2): AAGVIQSPRHLIKEKRETATLKCYPIPRHDTVYWYQQGPGQDPQFLISFYEKMQSDKGSIPDRFSAQQFSDYHSELNMSSLELGDSALYFCASSLSGTGIGYTFGSGTRLTVV.